Below are 26 T cell receptor beta chains sequenced from a single sample in a study of blood T cell repertoires in COVID-19. Profiled with immunoSEQ multiplex PCR; TCRdb holds only in-frame clones, not every one. Found here are roughly 120,000 clones, over 85% of them singletons; the top ten hold 4% to 5%. Specimen: peripheral blood. These receptors were obtained from a man aged 55 to 69 with COVID-19, enrolled during active disease.

The J gene is TRBJ1-4, the V gene TRBV10-3; the D gene is possibly TRBD1 (6 bases). CDR1 ENHRY and CDR2 SYGVKD come from the germline V gene. Trimming removed 3 bases at V and 8 bases at J, with 10 bases between. The CDR3 sequence is 13 residues long. The DNA of the CDR3 is TGTGCCATCAGTGAAGGGGGAAAAGAAAAACTGTTTTTT. Translating gives CAISEGGKEKLFF.

This clone has just one count. The chain uses TRBV7-2 and TRBJ2-7; D unresolved. The CDR3 has 14 residues. Deletions cut 5 bases from V and 2 bases from J, with 13 bases between. Germline CDR1 is SGHTA and CDR2 is FQGNSA. CDR3 sequence reads: CASSLAGGAYEQYF. CDR3 bases: TGTGCCAGCAGCCTGGCTGGCGGAGCCTACGAGCAGTACTTC.

This clone appeared a few times. The V call is TRBV7-3, the J call TRBJ2-7; a possible D gene is TRBD2 (6 bases). Trimming pared 6 bases from V and 7 bases from J, leaving 22 bases between. The CDR3 sequence is 15 residues long. Germline-derived CDR1 and CDR2 are SGHTA and FQGTGA. In DNA form, the CDR3 reads TGTGCCAGCAGTCCGCCCCTAGCCCGCCGGGGGGAGCAGTACTTC. As protein: CASSPPLARRGEQYF.

This chain joins TRBV5-1 and TRBJ2-7, with TRBD1 matching 8 bases. V lost 0 bases and J lost 9; bases outside the gene matches: 8. CDR3 length equals 14 residues. Germline assignment: CDR1 SGHRS and CDR2 YFSETQ. For the CDR3, the DNA is TGCGCCAGCAGCTTGGATCAGGGGGCGGTAGGGCAGTACTTC. Translated: CASSLDQGAVGQYF. The full variable domain, rest sourced from reference TRBV5-1 and TRBJ2-7, is KAGVTQTPRYLIKTRGQQVTLSCSPISGHRSVSWYQQTPGQGLQFLFEYFSETQRNKGNFPGRFSGRQFSNSRSEMNVSTLELGDSALYLCASSLDQGAVGQYFGPGTRLTVT.

The V and J genes are TRBV15 and TRBJ1-6; D not certain. Trimming cost V 5 bases and J 0 bases, with 11 bases left between them. This CDR3 spans 16 amino acids. Germline CDR1 is LNHNV and CDR2 is YYDKDF (reference sequence). The CDR3 region is CATSPQRGSYNSPLHF. The CDR3, as DNA: TGTGCCACCAGCCCCCAACGGGGCTCCTATAATTCACCCCTCCACTTT.

CDR3 DNA sequence: TGTGCCAGCAGTTTAATATTCGGGGAAGGGAAAAACACTGAAGCTTTCTTT. Its translation: CASSLIFGEGKNTEAFF. The chain couples TRBV28 to TRBJ1-1; D ambiguous. The CDR3 runs 17 residues. V was cut by 2 bases and J by 2 bases, with 18 bases left in between. From germline, CDR1 is MDHEN and CDR2 SYDVKM.

The sample holds one count of this clone. The chain joins TRBV11-3 to TRBJ2-7; 7 bases agree with TRBD1. The CDR3 totals 14 residues. V lost 2 bases to trimming and J lost 1 base; unmatched junction nucleotides: 2. The germline CDR1 and CDR2 sequences are SGHNT and YENEEA. The CDR3 region is CASSLSGQSYEQYF. DNA for the CDR3: TGTGCCAGCAGCTTATCGGGACAGTCCTACGAGCAGTACTTC.

The rearrangement uses TRBV15 and TRBJ2-2; 9 bases are shared with TRBD1. Germline CDR1 and CDR2: LNHNV and YYDKDF (reference sequence). The CDR3 is 17 amino acids. The junction had 5 bases not matched to a gene; V was cut back by 1 base and J by 2 bases. The CDR3 DNA reads TGTGCCACCAGCAGAGTACAGACAGGGGGAAACACCGGGGAGCTGTTTTTT. This codes for CATSRVQTGGNTGELFF. Based on the CDR3 plus reference TRBV15 and TRBJ2-2, the full variable domain is DAMVIQNPRYQVTQFGKPVTLSCSQTLNHNVMYWYQQKSSQAPKLLFHYYDKDFNNEADTPDNFQSRRPNTSFCFLDIRSPGLGDTAMYLCATSRVQTGGNTGELFFGEGSRLTVL.

There are a few counts of this clone. The chain employs TRBV29-1 and TRBJ1-2, with 7 bases fitting TRBD1. The CDR3 extends over 14 amino acids. CDR1 and CDR2 (germline): SQVTM, ANQGSEA. With V trimmed by 0 bases and J by 7 bases, 8 bases remained unmatched. CDR3 sequence reads: CSVEETVRQGGYTF. The CDR3 coding sequence is TGCAGCGTTGAAGAAACCGTTAGACAGGGTGGCTACACCTTC.

The rearrangement links TRBV7-9 to TRBJ2-4, with 7 bases matching TRBD1. The CDR3 totals 17 residues. The germline gives CDR1 SEHNR, CDR2 FQNEAQ (reference sequence). Trimming cost V 6 bases and J 6 bases; bases outside gene matches: 17. The CDR3 DNA reads as TGTGCCAGCAGTCCGGGACAGTTAAAGGGGCTAATAAACATTCAGTACTTC. Translated, it gives CASSPGQLKGLINIQYF.

This chain connects TRBV14 to TRBJ2-7; 9 bases fit TRBD2. CDR3 length: 16 amino acids. Trimming took 4 bases from V and 2 from J; bases not matched to a gene: 9. Germline lookup yields CDR1 SGHDN and CDR2 FVKESK. In DNA, the CDR3 is TGTGCCAGCAGCCTCTTGACTAGCGGTACCGCCTACGAGCAGTACTTC. This encodes CASSLLTSGTAYEQYF.

The CDR3 DNA follows: TGTGCCAGCAGCCCCGATGGACTAGCGGGAGCAGGCGAGCAGTACTTC. Its translation: CASSPDGLAGAGEQYF. V is TRBV7-3 and J is TRBJ2-7; 13 nucleotides agree with TRBD2. The CDR3 is made up of 16 amino acids. CDR1 is SGHTA, CDR2 FQGTGA, per germline. Losses at the gene ends were 5 bases for V and 6 bases for J; bases not matched to a gene: 10.

V usage is TRBV7-2 and J usage is TRBJ2-3, with 14 bases lining up with TRBD2. This CDR3 has 16 amino acids. V was clipped by 5 bases and J by 8 bases; unmatched bases: 9. Germline V CDR1 and CDR2: SGHTA, FQGNSA. The CDR3 DNA reads TGTGCCAGCAGCCCCGGGACTAGCGGGAGATTAGGTACGCAGTATTTT. Its translation: CASSPGTSGRLGTQYF.

Turning to this clone: This sample includes further DNA sequences coding for the same CDR3. The chain joins TRBV24-1 to TRBJ2-5; TRBD1 aligns across 8 bases. Losses at the gene ends were 7 bases for V and 1 base for J; bases not matched to a gene: 4. The CDR3 runs to 14 residues. Germline CDR1 reads KGHDR; CDR2 reads SFDVKD. Written as DNA, the CDR3 is TGTGCCACCAGCGGACAGGGTGGCCAAGAGACCCAGTACTTC. Amino acid sequence: CATSGQGGQETQYF.

This clone was recorded once. V and J are TRBV4-3 and TRBJ1-1; the D gene is possibly TRBD1 (5 bases). CDR1 and CDR2 (germline): LGHNA, YSLEER. V was clipped by 0 bases and J by 10 bases, with 15 bases between them. The CDR3 runs to 14 residues. The CDR3 DNA follows: TGCGCCAGCAGCCAAGATTTGGCCAGGGAGGTAGCTTTCTTT. It translates to CASSQDLAREVAFF.

The chain couples TRBV19 to TRBJ1-1, with D possibly matching TRBD1 (6 bases). V was shortened by 9 bases and J by 4 bases, with 12 bases between the two germline ends. The CDR3 runs to 12 residues. Germline CDR1 reads LNHDA; CDR2 reads SQIVND (reference sequence). The CDR3 here is CASRDKPTEAFF. The CDR3 DNA sequence: TGTGCCAGCCGGGACAAGCCCACTGAAGCTTTCTTT.

The CDR3 region is CASSLVGQGAAGELFF. The CDR3 nucleotides read TGCGCCAGCAGCTTGGTGGGACAGGGGGCCGCCGGGGAGCTGTTTTTT. V usage is TRBV5-1 and J usage is TRBJ2-2, with 12 positions matching TRBD1. Looked up from germline, CDR1 is SGHRS and CDR2 is YFSETQ. V lost 0 bases, J lost 6 bases, and 3 bases stayed unmatched. CDR3 length equals 16 residues.

This clone appeared a single time. The chain links TRBV28 to TRBJ2-2; 8 nucleotides line up with TRBD1. With V trimmed by 8 bases and J by 0 bases, 2 bases remained unmatched. The CDR3 sequence is 14 residues long. Per germline, CDR1 MDHEN and CDR2 SYDVKM. DNA for the CDR3: TGTGCCAGCTCGGACAGGGCGAACACCGGGGAGCTGTTTTTT. It translates to CASSDRANTGELFF.

The rearrangement links TRBV13 to TRBJ2-7; no firm D call. This CDR3 region has 14 residues. V shed 5 bases and J shed 7 bases, with 18 bases lying between them. Germline V CDR1 and CDR2: PRHDT, FYEKMQ (reference sequence). The CDR3 protein is CASSHSLRVREQYF. The CDR3, as DNA: TGTGCCAGCAGCCACAGCCTCCGCGTCCGGGAGCAGTACTTC.

This clone was counted once. This chain joins TRBV9 and TRBJ1-1; TRBD1 is a possible D gene (5 bases). There are 14 residues in the CDR3. The germline V gene has CDR1 SGDLS and CDR2 YYNGEE. V lost 4 bases, J lost 3 bases, and 13 bases lay in between. The CDR3 sequence is CASSSLGTYTEAFF. CDR3 DNA: TGTGCCAGCAGCTCCTTGGGGACTTACACTGAAGCTTTCTTT.

The chain links TRBV18 to TRBJ1-4; 12 positions agree with TRBD1. The CDR3 has 14 residues. CDR1 and CDR2 from the germline V gene are KGHSH and LQKENI. Trimming took 6 bases from V and 9 from J; bases not matched to a gene: 5. CDR3 sequence: CASSEGQGAQKLFF. DNA for the CDR3: TGTGCCAGCTCCGAGGGACAGGGGGCGCAAAAACTGTTTTTT.

The chain has TRBV5-1 and TRBJ2-7; D is possibly TRBD1 (6 bases). The CDR3 totals 14 residues. Germline CDR1 is SGHRS and CDR2 is YFSETQ. The V gene lost 1 base and the J gene lost 5 bases, with 13 bases spanning the gap. The CDR3 DNA reads TGCGCCAGCAGCTTGAATCCAGGGGACAACGAGCAGTACTTC. Its translation is CASSLNPGDNEQYF.

The chain joins TRBV18 to TRBJ2-2; no firm D call. CDR3 length: 17 amino acids. V was clipped by 2 bases and J by 3 bases, with 16 bases between them. Germline assignment: CDR1 KGHSH and CDR2 LQKENI. The CDR3 is CASSPGSQNSHTGELFF. In DNA, the CDR3 is TGTGCCAGCTCACCAGGTTCGCAAAACAGCCACACCGGGGAGCTGTTTTTT.

This chain joins TRBV2 and TRBJ1-4, with 7 positions matching TRBD1. CDR1 and CDR2 (germline): SNHLY, FYNNEI. CDR3 length: 16 amino acids. V lost 6 bases and J lost 2; bases outside the gene matches: 9. The CDR3 region is CASRPGQYLTNEKLFF. The CDR3 DNA reads TGTGCCAGCAGGCCGGGACAGTATCTCACTAATGAAAAACTGTTTTTT.

The chain joins TRBV18 to TRBJ2-7; a possible D gene is TRBD1 (6 bases). The V gene's germline CDR1 is KGHSH and CDR2 LQKENI. Trimming shortened V by 2 bases and J by 3 bases, and 14 bases separated the two germline ends. CDR3 length equals 15 residues. The chain's CDR3 is CASSPVAGEDYEQYF. CDR3 coding DNA: TGTGCCAGCTCACCAGTAGCAGGGGAAGACTACGAGCAGTACTTC.

This chain uses TRBV5-1 with TRBJ2-4; 7 positions agree with TRBD2. Germline assignment: CDR1 SGHRS and CDR2 YFSETQ. J lost 3 bases, V lost 4 bases, and 13 bases had no gene match. The CDR3 sequence is 17 residues long. The CDR3 is CASSLVGGGFVKNIQYF. In nucleotides, the CDR3 is TGCGCCAGCAGCCTGGTGGGGGGAGGGTTTGTCAAAAACATTCAGTACTTC.